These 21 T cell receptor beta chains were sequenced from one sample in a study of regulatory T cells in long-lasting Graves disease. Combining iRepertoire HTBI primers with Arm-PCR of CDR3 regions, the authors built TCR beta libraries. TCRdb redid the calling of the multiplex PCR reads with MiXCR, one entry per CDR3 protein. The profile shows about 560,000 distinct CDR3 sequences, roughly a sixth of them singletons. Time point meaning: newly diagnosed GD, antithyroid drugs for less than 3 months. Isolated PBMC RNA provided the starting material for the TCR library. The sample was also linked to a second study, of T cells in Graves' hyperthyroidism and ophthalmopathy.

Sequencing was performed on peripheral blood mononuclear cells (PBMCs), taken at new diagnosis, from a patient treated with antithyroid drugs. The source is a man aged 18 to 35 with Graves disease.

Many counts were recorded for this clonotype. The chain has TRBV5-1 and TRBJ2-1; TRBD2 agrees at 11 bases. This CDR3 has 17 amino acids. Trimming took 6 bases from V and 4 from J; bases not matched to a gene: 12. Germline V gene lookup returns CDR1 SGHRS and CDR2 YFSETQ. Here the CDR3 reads CASTFMLAGGSYNEQFF. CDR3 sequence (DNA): TGCGCCAGCACCTTTATGCTAGCGGGAGGATCGTACAATGAGCAGTTCTTC.

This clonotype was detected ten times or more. In nucleotides, the CDR3 is TGTGCCAGCATAAGCGGGATATCCTACGAGCAGTACTTC. This gives the protein CASISGISYEQYF. V and J are TRBV2 and TRBJ2-7; 7 bases match TRBD2. This CDR3 has 13 residues. Germline CDR1 and CDR2: SNHLY and FYNNEI. V lost 7 bases to trimming and J lost 1 base; unmatched junction nucleotides: 4.

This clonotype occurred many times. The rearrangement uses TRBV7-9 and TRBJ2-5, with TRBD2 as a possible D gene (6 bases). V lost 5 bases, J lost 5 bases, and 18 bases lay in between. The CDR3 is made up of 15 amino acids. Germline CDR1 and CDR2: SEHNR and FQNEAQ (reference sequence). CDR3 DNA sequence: TGTGCCAGCAGCCGGCTTCAGGGAGGCGGCGAGACCCAGTACTTC. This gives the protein CASSRLQGGGETQYF.

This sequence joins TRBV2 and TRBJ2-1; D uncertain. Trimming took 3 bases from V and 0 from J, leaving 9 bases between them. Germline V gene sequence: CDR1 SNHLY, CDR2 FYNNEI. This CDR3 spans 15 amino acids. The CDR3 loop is CASSDPKGSYNEQFF. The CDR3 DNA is TGTGCCAGCAGTGACCCAAAGGGCTCCTACAATGAGCAGTTCTTC.

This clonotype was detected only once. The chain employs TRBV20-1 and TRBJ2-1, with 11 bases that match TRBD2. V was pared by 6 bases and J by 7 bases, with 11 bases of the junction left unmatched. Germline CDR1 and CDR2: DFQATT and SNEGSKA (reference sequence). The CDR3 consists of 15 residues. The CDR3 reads CSAIIPGLAANEQFF. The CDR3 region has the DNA TGCAGTGCCATTATTCCGGGACTAGCGGCTAATGAGCAGTTCTTC.

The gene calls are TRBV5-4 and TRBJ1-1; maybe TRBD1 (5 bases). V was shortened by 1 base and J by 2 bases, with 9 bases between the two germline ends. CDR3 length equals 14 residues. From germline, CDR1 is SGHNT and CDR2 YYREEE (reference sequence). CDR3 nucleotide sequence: TGTGCCAGCAGCTTGAGCAGGGACAACACTGAAGCTTTCTTT. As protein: CASSLSRDNTEAFF.

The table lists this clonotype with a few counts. CDR3 in amino acids: CASSVDYWGSGQETQYF. In DNA form, the CDR3 reads TGTGCCAGCAGTGTTGATTACTGGGGGAGCGGCCAAGAGACCCAGTACTTC. V usage is TRBV6-1 and J usage is TRBJ2-5, with D perhaps TRBD1 or TRBD2 (5 bases each). Trimming took 4 bases from V and 1 from J, leaving 19 bases between them. This CDR3 is 17 amino acids long. Per the germline V gene, CDR1 is MNHNS and CDR2 is SASEGT.

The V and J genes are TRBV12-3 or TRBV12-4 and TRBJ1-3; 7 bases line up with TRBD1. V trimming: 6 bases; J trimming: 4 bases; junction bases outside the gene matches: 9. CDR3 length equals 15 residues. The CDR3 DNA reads TGTGCCAGCAGGGATAACAGGGGTAGCGGAAACACCATATATTTT. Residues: CASRDNRGSGNTIYF.

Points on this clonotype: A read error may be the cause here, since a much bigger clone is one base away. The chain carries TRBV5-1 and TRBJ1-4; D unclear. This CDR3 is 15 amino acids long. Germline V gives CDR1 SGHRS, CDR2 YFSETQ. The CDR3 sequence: CASGLAKGSNEKLFF. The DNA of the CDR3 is TGCGCCAGCGGCTTGGCCAAGGGTTCTAATGAAAAACTGTTTTTT.

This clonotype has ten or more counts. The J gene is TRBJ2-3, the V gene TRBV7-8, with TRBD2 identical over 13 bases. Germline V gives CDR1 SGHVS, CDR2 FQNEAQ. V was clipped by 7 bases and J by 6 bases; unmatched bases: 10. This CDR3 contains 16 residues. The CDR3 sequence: CASNQGTSGMGDTQYF. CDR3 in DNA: TGTGCCAGCAACCAGGGGACTAGCGGGATGGGGGATACGCAGTATTTT.

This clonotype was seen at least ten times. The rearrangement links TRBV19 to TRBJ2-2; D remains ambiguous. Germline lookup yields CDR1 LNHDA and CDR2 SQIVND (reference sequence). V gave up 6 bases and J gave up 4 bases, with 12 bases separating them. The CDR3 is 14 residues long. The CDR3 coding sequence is TGTGCCAGTAGGACGAATGAGATCACCGGGGAGCTGTTTTTT. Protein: CASRTNEITGELFF.

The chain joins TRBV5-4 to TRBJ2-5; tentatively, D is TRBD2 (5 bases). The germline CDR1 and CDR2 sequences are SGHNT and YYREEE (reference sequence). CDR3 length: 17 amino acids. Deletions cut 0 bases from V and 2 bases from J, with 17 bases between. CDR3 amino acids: CASSLGRVRAEQETQYF. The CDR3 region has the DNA TGTGCCAGCAGCTTGGGTAGGGTCCGAGCGGAGCAAGAGACCCAGTACTTC.

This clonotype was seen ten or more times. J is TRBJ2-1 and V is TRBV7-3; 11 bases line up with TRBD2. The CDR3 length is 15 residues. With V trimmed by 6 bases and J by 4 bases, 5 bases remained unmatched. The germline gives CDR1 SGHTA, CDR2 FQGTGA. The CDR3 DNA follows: TGTGCCAGCAGTCAGACTAGCGGGGCATACAATGAGCAGTTCTTC. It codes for CASSQTSGAYNEQFF.

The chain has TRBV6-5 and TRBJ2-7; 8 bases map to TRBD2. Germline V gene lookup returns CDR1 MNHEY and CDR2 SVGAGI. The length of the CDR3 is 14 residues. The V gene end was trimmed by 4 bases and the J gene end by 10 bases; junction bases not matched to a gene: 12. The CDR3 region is CASSSTSDQEAQYF. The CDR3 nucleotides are TGTGCCAGCAGTTCGACTAGCGACCAAGAGGCCCAGTACTTC.

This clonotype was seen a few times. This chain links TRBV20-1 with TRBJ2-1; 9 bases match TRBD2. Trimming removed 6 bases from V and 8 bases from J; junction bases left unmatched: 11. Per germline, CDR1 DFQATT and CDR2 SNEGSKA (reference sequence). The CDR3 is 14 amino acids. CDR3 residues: CSALSGLAQDEQFF. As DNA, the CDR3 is TGCAGTGCGCTCTCGGGACTAGCTCAGGATGAGCAGTTCTTC.

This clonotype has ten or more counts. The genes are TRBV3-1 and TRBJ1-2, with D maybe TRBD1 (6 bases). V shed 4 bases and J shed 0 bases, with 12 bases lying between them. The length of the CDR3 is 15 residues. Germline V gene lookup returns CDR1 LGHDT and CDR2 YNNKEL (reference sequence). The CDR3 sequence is CASSRSGATNYGYTF. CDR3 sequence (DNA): TGTGCCAGCAGCCGTTCAGGGGCCACTAACTATGGCTACACCTTC.

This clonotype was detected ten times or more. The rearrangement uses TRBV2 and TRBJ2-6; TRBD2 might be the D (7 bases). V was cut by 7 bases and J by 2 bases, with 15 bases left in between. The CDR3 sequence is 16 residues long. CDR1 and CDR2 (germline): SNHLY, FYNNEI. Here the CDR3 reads CASTRRGGPGANVLTF. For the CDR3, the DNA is TGTGCCAGCACTCGGAGGGGGGGCCCTGGGGCCAACGTCCTGACTTTC.

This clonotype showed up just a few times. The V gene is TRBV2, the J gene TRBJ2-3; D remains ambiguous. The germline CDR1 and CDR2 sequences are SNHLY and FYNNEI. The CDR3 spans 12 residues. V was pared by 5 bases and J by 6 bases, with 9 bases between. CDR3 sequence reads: CASSRFTDTQYF. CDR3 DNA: TGTGCCAGCAGTAGGTTTACGGATACGCAGTATTTT.

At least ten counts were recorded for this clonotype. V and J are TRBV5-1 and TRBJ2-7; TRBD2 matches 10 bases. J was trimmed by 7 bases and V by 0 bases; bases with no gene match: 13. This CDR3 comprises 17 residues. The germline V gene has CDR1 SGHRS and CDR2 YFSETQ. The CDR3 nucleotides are TGCGCCAGCAGCTTGGCCGGAGCGGGAGGGCCTCAGGTGGAGCAGTACTTC. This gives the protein CASSLAGAGGPQVEQYF.

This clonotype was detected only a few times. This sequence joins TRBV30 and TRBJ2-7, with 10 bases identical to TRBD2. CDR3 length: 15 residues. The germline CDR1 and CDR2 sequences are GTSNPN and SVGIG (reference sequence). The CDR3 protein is CASTGAGGPSDEQYF. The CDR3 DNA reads TGTGCTTCGACCGGAGCGGGAGGGCCCTCTGACGAGCAGTACTTC.

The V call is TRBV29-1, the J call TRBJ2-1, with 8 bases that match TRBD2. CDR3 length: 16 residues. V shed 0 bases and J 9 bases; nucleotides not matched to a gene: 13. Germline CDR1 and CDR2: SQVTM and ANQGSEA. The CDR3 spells CSVEDFGRLARIEQFF. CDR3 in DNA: TGCAGCGTTGAAGATTTTGGGCGACTAGCGCGGATTGAGCAGTTCTTC.